The T cell receptor beta chain described here comes from a study of blood T cell repertoires in COVID-19. Study-wide background: Sources were T cells, B-cell-depleted T cells, or PBMCs; the material itself was cDNA or gDNA.

Authors' data handling: Amplification of reference gene primers was used by the study to estimate nucleated cell counts. The assay was immunoSEQ multiplex PCR, and TCRdb's table has in-frame clones only and misses some. V and J calls and clone size are copied from that table; D and trimming were computed from the DNA. The sample lists around 280,000 clones, around four fifths seen once, with 4% to 5% in the top ten. As for this clone: The identical CDR3 is also encoded by other nucleotide sequences in the sample.

CDR3 length equals 13 residues. Germline loops: CDR1 SGHRS, CDR2 YFSETQ. The J segment lost 3 bases and the V segment lost 2 bases, leaving 1 base of the junction unmatched. The V and J genes are TRBV5-1 and TRBJ1-1, with 7 positions matching TRBD1. The sample was peripheral blood. This TCR was recovered from a woman aged 45-59 years with active or convalescent COVID-19. DNA of the CDR3: TGCGCCAGCAGCTTCACAGGGGACACTGAAGCTTTCTTT. The encoded protein is CASSFTGDTEAFF.